A single sample gave rise to the 16 T cell receptor beta chains below, sequenced in a study of T cell responses to AZD1222 COVID-19 vaccine. The repertoire was sequenced with immunoSEQ multiplex PCR; TCRdb's copy has only in-frame clones and lacks some. This sample has about 73,000 clones, with roughly 88% found just once. Sequenced here: peripheral blood, sampled on day 0 of AZD1222 vaccination. These receptors came from an adult in good health.

The table lists this clone with a few counts. This rearrangement joins TRBV19 to TRBJ1-2; 7 bases align to TRBD1. The CDR3 runs 16 residues. V shed 6 bases and J 6 bases; nucleotides not matched to a gene: 16. CDR1 is LNHDA and CDR2 is SQIVND in the germline V gene (reference sequence). The CDR3: CASRETGTAFIDGYTF. CDR3 sequence (DNA): TGTGCCAGTAGGGAAACTGGGACAGCTTTTATCGATGGCTACACCTTC. Using reference TRBV19 and TRBJ1-2 for the parts outside the CDR3, the full variable domain is DGGITQSPKYLFRKEGQNVTLSCEQNLNHDAMYWYRQDPGQGLRLIYYSQIVNDFQKGDIAEGYSVSREKKESFPLTVTSAQKNPTAFYLCASRETGTAFIDGYTFGSGTRLTVV.

The chain links TRBV5-1 to TRBJ2-7, with TRBD2 matching 10 bases. V gave up 5 bases and J gave up 1 base; unmatched junction bases: 6. Germline V gives CDR1 SGHRS, CDR2 YFSETQ. The CDR3 runs to 15 residues. The CDR3 sequence: CASRSLAGVSYEQYF. DNA of the CDR3: TGCGCCAGCAGATCCCTAGCGGGAGTATCCTACGAGCAGTACTTC.

The chain joins TRBV11-2 to TRBJ2-1, with 9 bases aligning to TRBD1. The germline CDR1 and CDR2 sequences are SGHAT and FQNNGV. Germline trimming cut 3 bases from V and 7 bases from J; bases unmatched to any gene: 13. This CDR3 contains 17 residues. The CDR3 sequence is CASSLGSTGTGLNEQFF. CDR3 DNA sequence: TGTGCCAGCAGCTTGGGTTCCACGGGGACAGGGTTAAATGAGCAGTTCTTC.

The J gene is TRBJ1-1, the V gene TRBV7-9; D is undetermined. V was shortened by 1 base and J by 0 bases, with 9 bases between the two germline ends. The CDR3 extends over 15 amino acids. Per the germline V gene, CDR1 is SEHNR and CDR2 is FQNEAQ (reference sequence). CDR3 region: CASSLGVSLNTEAFF. DNA for the CDR3: TGTGCCAGCAGCTTAGGTGTCAGTTTGAACACTGAAGCTTTCTTT.

The chain combines TRBV6-5 with TRBJ2-7, with 9 bases lining up with TRBD1. Germline-derived CDR1 and CDR2 are MNHEY and SVGAGI. Trimming took 11 bases from V and 2 from J; bases not matched to a gene: 7. The CDR3 covers 13 residues. CDR3 DNA sequence: TGTGCCGGAACCGGGACAGGGACCTACGAGCAGTACTTC. Its translation is CAGTGTGTYEQYF.

This clone was counted between two and nine times. V is TRBV7-2 and J is TRBJ2-5; D unclear. Germline V lookup: CDR1 SGHTA, CDR2 FQGNSA. CDR3 length: 14 residues. The germline V and J ends were trimmed by 5 bases and 1 base, with 11 bases remaining between them. The CDR3: CASSAPGPQETQYF. Written as DNA, the CDR3 is TGTGCCAGCAGCGCACCTGGACCCCAAGAGACCCAGTACTTC.

The chain employs TRBV3-1 (or the pseudogene TRBV3-2) and TRBJ2-7; no reliable D call. The V and J ends lost 6 bases and 6 bases respectively, with 12 bases between them. CDR1 LGHDT and CDR2 YNNKEL come from the germline V gene (reference sequence). CDR3 length: 12 residues. The CDR3 DNA is TGTGCCAGCAGTTTGGTCGAATCCGAGCAGTACTTC. Translating it yields CASSLVESEQYF.

This chain joins TRBV11-2 and TRBJ2-7; a possible D gene is TRBD1 (6 bases). Trimming took off 5 bases at V and 1 base at J, with 9 bases between the two ends. Germline-derived CDR1 and CDR2 are SGHAT and FQNNGV. The CDR3 runs to 13 residues. The CDR3 region has the DNA TGTGCCAGCAGCCTGGACAGTTCCTACGAGCAGTACTTC. It encodes CASSLDSSYEQYF.

This clone was detected a few times. The rearrangement uses TRBV28 and TRBJ1-6; 8 bases match TRBD1. Germline CDR1 is MDHEN and CDR2 is SYDVKM. The CDR3 covers 15 residues. V was clipped by 6 bases and J by 9 bases; unmatched bases: 10. The CDR3 bases are TGTGCCAGCAGGGCCAGACAGGGGTACGGTTCACCCCTCCACTTT. It is translated as CASRARQGYGSPLHF.

The rearrangement links TRBV14 to TRBJ2-1; no reliable D call. Trimming took off 0 bases at V and 0 bases at J, with 12 bases between the two ends. Germline CDR1 and CDR2: SGHDN and FVKESK. CDR3 size: 17 residues. The CDR3 loop reads CASSQELGLSSYNEQFF. For the CDR3, the DNA is TGTGCCAGCAGCCAAGAATTAGGGTTAAGCTCCTACAATGAGCAGTTCTTC.

J is TRBJ1-1 and V is TRBV19; D is possibly TRBD1 (5 bases). Germline values: CDR1 LNHDA, CDR2 SQIVND (reference sequence). There are 11 residues in the CDR3. The V end was cut by 7 bases, the J end by 11 bases, with 14 bases between. CDR3: CASKLGVWAFF. In nucleotides, the CDR3 is TGTGCCAGTAAGTTAGGGGTCTGGGCTTTCTTT.

In its sample, this clone was seen a few times. The chain links TRBV6-1 to TRBJ1-6; D is undetermined. Germline CDR1 MNHNS, CDR2 SASEGT. Trimming stripped 3 bases from V and 3 bases from J, with 21 bases between. This CDR3 region has 19 residues. The CDR3 loop is CASSDPRQLNLVYNSPLHF. In nucleotides, the CDR3 is TGTGCCAGCAGTGACCCCCGGCAACTTAATTTGGTCTATAATTCACCCCTCCACTTT.

The V gene is TRBV7-6, the J gene TRBJ2-1; TRBD2 aligns across 13 bases. The CDR3 covers 21 residues. In germline, CDR1 is SGHVS, CDR2 FNYEAQ. Trimming took 0 bases from V and 0 from J; bases not matched to a gene: 11. The CDR3 sequence: CASSLARRGLAGISSYNEQFF. The CDR3 coding sequence is TGTGCCAGCAGCTTAGCGCGTCGGGGACTAGCGGGAATAAGCTCCTACAATGAGCAGTTCTTC.

This clone was counted between two and nine times. This chain joins TRBV3-1 (or the pseudogene TRBV3-2) and TRBJ2-3; a weak D match, TRBD1 (5 bases). The CDR3 spans 13 residues. The germline V and J ends were trimmed by 0 bases and 5 bases, with 6 bases remaining between them. CDR1 LGHDT and CDR2 YNNKEL come from the germline V gene (reference sequence). The chain's CDR3 is CASSQDQGDTQYF. Here the CDR3 DNA reads TGTGCCAGCAGCCAAGATCAGGGAGATACGCAGTATTTT.

The rearrangement joins TRBV27 to TRBJ2-7; 7 nucleotides match TRBD1. The germline V gene has CDR1 MNHEY and CDR2 SMNVEV (reference sequence). This CDR3 is 16 amino acids long. V lost 1 base and J lost 7; bases outside the gene matches: 13. The CDR3 spells CASSLFGQAREGEQYF. The CDR3 nucleotides are TGTGCCAGCAGTTTATTTGGACAGGCGAGGGAAGGGGAGCAGTACTTC.

The chain employs TRBV15 and TRBJ1-1; D is undetermined. This CDR3 is built from 13 residues. Germline assignment: CDR1 LNHNV and CDR2 YYDKDF (reference sequence). Trimming stripped 8 bases from V and 0 bases from J, with 10 bases between. Here the CDR3 reads CATGDELNTEAFF. CDR3 DNA sequence: TGTGCCACCGGAGACGAACTGAACACTGAAGCTTTCTTT.